These 27 T cell receptor beta chains were all obtained from the same sample, sequenced in a study of blood T cell repertoires in COVID-19. Assay used: immunoSEQ multiplex PCR; TCRdb lists only in-frame clones, some missing. In the table there are about 17,000 clones, 85% to 90% of which are singletons. Material for sequencing was peripheral blood. These receptors were collected from a man aged 60 to 69 with active COVID-19.

As for this clone: A junction boundary mismatches the germline segment, possibly from a read error. The V call is TRBV6-2 or TRBV6-3, the J call TRBJ1-5; maybe TRBD1 (5 bases). Germline V lookup: CDR1 MNHEY, CDR2 SVGEGT. The CDR3 spans 14 residues. CDR3 in DNA: TGTGCCAGCAGCTACTTGGCGGGGGACCAGCCCCAGCATTTT. This translates into CASSYLAGDQPQHF.

This clone was seen only once. The chain carries TRBV28 and TRBJ1-5; D not certain. CDR1 and CDR2 (germline): MDHEN, SYDVKM. V was pared by 2 bases and J by 11 bases, with 10 bases between. The CDR3 length is 12 residues. The DNA of the CDR3 is TGTGCCAGCAGTTTAGGGCCGCGGGCCCAGCATTTT. It encodes CASSLGPRAQHF.

This clone is categorized as medium-sized (0.01 to 0.1%). The V gene is TRBV5-6, the J gene TRBJ2-7; D is possibly TRBD2 (7 bases). There are 13 residues in the CDR3. V lost 4 bases and J 11 bases, leaving 19 bases between the germline ends. Germline values: CDR1 SGHDT, CDR2 YYEEEE. The CDR3 DNA reads as TGTGCCAGCAGCAGCGGGACATTAACGTTCGAGTACTTC. Translation: CASSSGTLTFEYF.

V and J are TRBV7-9 and TRBJ1-1; TRBD1 agrees at 7 bases. This CDR3 has 16 residues. Germline assignment: CDR1 SEHNR and CDR2 FQNEAQ (reference sequence). The V segment lost 4 bases and the J segment 1 base; nucleotides outside the gene matches: 9. The CDR3 is CASSSVRRGRNTEAFF. DNA for the CDR3: TGTGCCAGCAGCTCCGTGCGCAGGGGGAGGAACACTGAAGCTTTCTTT.

The rearrangement uses TRBV5-1 and TRBJ2-2; TRBD2 aligns across 8 bases. After removal of 0 bases from V and 3 bases from J, the junction contained 1 base not matched to a gene. The germline gives CDR1 SGHRS, CDR2 YFSETQ. The CDR3 length is 15 residues. The CDR3: CASSLVLADTGELFF. In DNA form, the CDR3 reads TGCGCCAGCAGCTTGGTACTAGCGGACACCGGGGAGCTGTTTTTT.

V usage is TRBV3-1 (or the pseudogene TRBV3-2) and J usage is TRBJ1-3; D not resolved. This CDR3 is 13 amino acids long. V was trimmed by 0 bases and J by 3 bases, leaving 3 bases between them. The germline CDR1 and CDR2 sequences are LGHDT and YNNKEL (reference sequence). CDR3 bases: TGTGCCAGCAGCCAAGACATTGGAAACACCATATATTTT. It codes for CASSQDIGNTIYF.

This clone was seen just once. This rearrangement joins TRBV5-1 to TRBJ1-6; D not certain. Trimming left V 5 bases short and J 8 bases short, with 23 bases between. Germline CDR1 is SGHRS and CDR2 is YFSETQ. The CDR3 is 17 amino acids. This CDR3 reads CASSSVGSYLRDSPLHF. DNA of the CDR3: TGCGCCAGCAGTTCCGTTGGGAGCTACTTACGCGATTCACCCCTCCACTTT.

The rearrangement joins TRBV18 to TRBJ2-2, with TRBD2 matching 12 bases. This CDR3 is 18 amino acids long. Per the germline V gene, CDR1 is KGHSH and CDR2 is LQKENI. The J segment lost 4 bases and the V segment lost 3 bases, leaving 9 bases of the junction unmatched. The CDR3 nucleotides read TGTGCCAGCTCACCGAAGCTAGCGGGAGGGCCACCCACCGGGGAGCTGTTTTTT. Translating gives CASSPKLAGGPPTGELFF.

The V call is TRBV5-4, the J call TRBJ2-1, with 8 bases matching TRBD1. J lost 4 bases, V lost 4 bases, and 4 bases had no gene match. From germline, CDR1 is SGHNT and CDR2 YYREEE (reference sequence). The CDR3 totals 14 residues. The CDR3 DNA is TGTGCCAGCAGCGCCACAGGGGGTTACAATGAGCAGTTCTTC. This sequence encodes CASSATGGYNEQFF.

The chain links TRBV4-2 to TRBJ2-7, with TRBD2 identical over 11 bases. Germline values: CDR1 LGHNA, CDR2 YNFKEQ. This CDR3 comprises 16 residues. Germline trimming cut 0 bases from V and 0 bases from J; bases unmatched to any gene: 1. The CDR3 region has the DNA TGTGCCAGCAGCCAAGAGGGACTAGCGGTCTCCTACGAGCAGTACTTC. Translated: CASSQEGLAVSYEQYF.

V is TRBV7-2 and J is TRBJ2-1; 8 bases align to TRBD2. The J segment lost 9 bases and the V segment lost 5 bases, leaving 15 bases of the junction unmatched. This CDR3 comprises 16 residues. CDR1 is SGHTA and CDR2 is FQGNSA in the germline V gene. DNA of the CDR3: TGTGCCAGCAGCCCACCGGGGGGGACAAGAGATGTTGAGCAGTTCTTC. It translates to CASSPPGGTRDVEQFF.

This clone was seen a few times. The chain uses TRBV9 and TRBJ2-3; TRBD2 matches 15 bases. This CDR3 contains 19 residues. Germline CDR1 is SGDLS and CDR2 is YYNGEE. Losses at the gene ends were 3 bases for V and 3 bases for J; bases not matched to a gene: 11. The CDR3 protein is CASSARTSGRAEWTDTQYF. As DNA, the CDR3 is TGTGCCAGCAGCGCCAGGACTAGCGGGAGGGCCGAGTGGACAGATACGCAGTATTTT.

The CDR3 sequence is CASSYRHIEGDIQYF. In DNA, the CDR3 is TGCGCCAGCAGCTATAGACACATCGAGGGGGACATTCAGTACTTC. The rearrangement uses TRBV5-1 and TRBJ2-4, with a weak D call TRBD1 (6 bases). V was shortened by 3 bases and J by 8 bases, with 18 bases between the two germline ends. This CDR3 contains 15 residues. Germline CDR1 and CDR2: SGHRS and YFSETQ.

This chain uses TRBV14 with TRBJ1-4; D gene ambiguous. The CDR3 is 15 residues long. Trimming took off 1 base at V and 5 bases at J, with 11 bases between the two ends. Germline V gene sequence: CDR1 SGHDN, CDR2 FVKESK. This chain's CDR3 is CASSQGSTGNEKLFF. DNA for the CDR3: TGTGCCAGCAGCCAAGGAAGTACGGGGAATGAAAAACTGTTTTTT.

The rearrangement joins TRBV4-1 to TRBJ2-3, with 12 bases matching TRBD2. Per the germline V gene, CDR1 is MGHRA and CDR2 is YSYEKL. This CDR3 spans 17 amino acids. The V segment lost 4 bases and the J segment 5 bases; nucleotides outside the gene matches: 10. CDR3 sequence (DNA): TGCGCCAGCAGCCCTACCTCTAGCGGGGGGGCCGAAGATACGCAGTATTTT. Residues: CASSPTSSGGAEDTQYF.

The chain couples TRBV24-1 to TRBJ1-2, with 10 bases that match TRBD1. After removal of 4 bases from V and 4 bases from J, the junction contained 5 bases not matched to a gene. Germline CDR1 and CDR2: KGHDR and SFDVKD. The CDR3 is 15 residues long. The CDR3 spells CATSDRDRGGYGYTF. The CDR3 DNA reads TGTGCCACCAGTGACCGGGACAGGGGTGGCTATGGCTACACCTTC.

The chain employs TRBV7-9 and TRBJ1-3; D call uncertain. This CDR3 spans 16 amino acids. Trimming took 4 bases from V and 3 from J, leaving 16 bases between them. Germline-derived CDR1 and CDR2 are SEHNR and FQNEAQ (reference sequence). CDR3 sequence reads: CASSSHSTLGGNTIYF. CDR3 DNA: TGTGCCAGCAGCTCCCACAGTACCTTAGGTGGAAACACCATATATTTT.

This clone was recorded once. The CDR3 spells CASSLGQGGDEQFF. The CDR3 nucleotides read TGTGCCAGCAGCTTGGGACAGGGTGGAGATGAGCAGTTCTTC. The chain joins TRBV5-5 to TRBJ2-1; 7 nucleotides agree with TRBD1. V was pared by 0 bases and J by 8 bases, with 5 bases of the junction left unmatched. Germline V gene data show CDR1 as SGHKS and CDR2 as YYEKEE (reference sequence). The CDR3 extends over 14 amino acids.

V usage is TRBV9 and J usage is TRBJ2-7; 12 bases line up with TRBD2. V was pared by 0 bases and J by 7 bases, with 8 bases of the junction left unmatched. CDR1 is SGDLS and CDR2 is YYNGEE in the germline V gene. The CDR3 extends over 16 amino acids. The CDR3 sequence is CASSVDPGTSGPEQYF. In DNA, the CDR3 is TGTGCCAGCAGCGTAGACCCCGGGACTAGCGGGCCTGAGCAGTACTTC.

The sample holds a few counts of this clone. The chain employs TRBV5-4 and TRBJ1-5, with D hard to call. Germline assignment: CDR1 SGHNT and CDR2 YYREEE (reference sequence). The CDR3 totals 15 residues. Trimming left V 0 bases short and J 3 bases short, with 10 bases between. CDR3 protein: CASSLASQYNQPQHF. DNA for the CDR3: TGTGCCAGCAGCTTGGCTTCCCAGTACAATCAGCCCCAGCATTTT. Complete variable domain (other parts from reference TRBV5-4 and TRBJ1-5): ETGVTQSPTHLIKTRGQQVTLRCSSQSGHNTVSWYQQALGQGPQFIFQYYREEENGRGNFPPRFSGLQFPNYSSELNVNALELDDSALYLCASSLASQYNQPQHFGDGTRLSIL.

The chain has TRBV6-5 and TRBJ2-1; a possible D gene is TRBD2 (6 bases). V lost 6 bases to trimming and J lost 7 bases, with 16 bases between them. Looked up from germline, CDR1 is MNHEY and CDR2 is SVGAGI. This CDR3 region has 14 residues. CDR3 coding DNA: TGTGCCAGCAGCCTGCTGGCCCTAGCGAATGAGCAGTTCTTC. Translated, it gives CASSLLALANEQFF.

The rearrangement uses TRBV24-1 and TRBJ2-3; perhaps TRBD2 as D (7 bases). Trimming took off 9 bases at V and 1 base at J, with 10 bases between the two ends. CDR3 length equals 13 residues. Germline CDR1 reads KGHDR; CDR2 reads SFDVKD. CDR3 amino acids: CATGGARTDTQYF. CDR3 bases: TGTGCCACCGGGGGGGCTCGCACAGATACGCAGTATTTT.

The chain joins TRBV5-1 to TRBJ1-4, with TRBD1 matching over 9 bases. The germline gives CDR1 SGHRS, CDR2 YFSETQ. Trimming took 4 bases from V and 8 from J; bases not matched to a gene: 12. This CDR3 contains 16 residues. The DNA for the CDR3 is TGCGCCAGCAGCCCACTACAGGGGGCGCTTAGAGAAAAACTGTTTTTT. Residues: CASSPLQGALREKLFF. The whole variable domain, filled in from reference TRBV5-1 and TRBJ1-4, reads KAGVTQTPRYLIKTRGQQVTLSCSPISGHRSVSWYQQTPGQGLQFLFEYFSETQRNKGNFPGRFSGRQFSNSRSEMNVSTLELGDSALYLCASSPLQGALREKLFFGSGTQLSVL.

The chain is built from TRBV1 and TRBJ2-1; the DNA was not used to check the table's D call, TRBD2. TRBV1 is reported as a pseudogene. The CDR3 runs to 13 residues. CDR3 protein: CTSSQDTPNEQFF. CDR3 in DNA: TGCACCAGCAGCCAAGACACTCCCAATGAGCAGTTCTTC.

This chain joins TRBV19 and TRBJ2-6, with D unresolved. The CDR3 loop spans 14 amino acids. CDR1 and CDR2 from the germline V gene are LNHDA and SQIVND (reference sequence). Trimming pared 3 bases from V and 0 bases from J, leaving 3 bases between. The CDR3 spells CASSILSGANVLTF. CDR3 DNA sequence: TGTGCCAGTAGTATCCTCTCTGGGGCCAACGTCCTGACTTTC.

This clone was found once. This chain uses TRBV19 with TRBJ1-2, with D possibly TRBD1 on 5 matching bases. The CDR3 contains 15 residues. Germline assignment: CDR1 LNHDA and CDR2 SQIVND (reference sequence). The V end lost 4 bases, the J end lost 1 base, and 13 bases lay between the germline ends. For the CDR3, the DNA is TGTGCCAGTAGTACCCCGAGACAGTTTAACTATGGCTACACCTTC. This sequence encodes CASSTPRQFNYGYTF. Supplemented by reference TRBV19 and TRBJ1-2, the full variable domain reads DGGITQSPKYLFRKEGQNVTLSCEQNLNHDAMYWYRQDPGQGLRLIYYSQIVNDFQKGDIAEGYSVSREKKESFPLTVTSAQKNPTAFYLCASSTPRQFNYGYTFGSGTRLTVV.

This rearrangement joins TRBV7-2 to TRBJ2-5, with TRBD2 matching 12 bases. CDR1 and CDR2 (germline): SGHTA, FQGNSA. CDR3 length: 15 amino acids. V shed 3 bases, J shed 5 bases, and the junction held 4 bases outside the gene matches. The CDR3, as DNA: TGTGCCAGCAGCTTCCTAGCGGGGGGGTTGGAGACCCAGTACTTC. Amino acids: CASSFLAGGLETQYF.